Sequencing of this T cell receptor beta chain was carried out in a study of T cell responses to AZD1222 COVID-19 vaccine. The table came from immunoSEQ multiplex PCR; TCRdb's copy has only in-frame clones and leaves some out. The table lists approximately 130,000 clones, approximately 85% of them singletons. Notes on this clone: What it recognizes is unknown.

Study results and limitations: Clonal diversity was possibly underestimated; the donors were predominantly white British and more often female.

CDR1 and CDR2 from the germline V gene are SGHAT and FQNNGV. The CDR3 is made up of 15 amino acids. J was trimmed by 3 bases and V by 5 bases; bases with no gene match: 5. This TCR was recovered from an adult who received the AZD1222 COVID-19 vaccine. Sequenced material: peripheral blood, taken 28 days after the second AZD1222 dose. The chain has TRBV11-2 and TRBJ2-3, with TRBD2 matching 10 bases. The CDR3 here is CASSPLAGGTDTQYF. The DNA for the CDR3 is TGTGCCAGCAGCCCCTTAGCGGGAGGTACAGATACGCAGTATTTT. Variable domain in full (rest from reference TRBV11-2 and TRBJ2-3): EAGVAQSPRYKIIEKRQSVAFWCNPISGHATLYWYQQILGQGPKLLIQFQNNGVVDDSQLPKDRFSAERLKGVDSTLKIQPAKLEDSAVYLCASSPLAGGTDTQYFGPGTRLTVL.